This TCR beta chain was sequenced in a study of cytomegalovirus exposure and HLA in healthy donors. The overall study: Among about 179 million T cells, an earlier analysis found around 100 million unique TCR beta sequences. Study findings and constraints: Association with HLA alleles at 0.05 false discovery rate was found for 15,000 or so TCR beta sequences in a later analysis. A later analysis reported that several of the most significant clusters appeared to be linked to common viral pathogens, among them Epstein-Barr virus.

Each donor was healthy, and each was a bone marrow donor. Germline values: CDR1 MDHEN, CDR2 SYDVKM. Losses at the gene ends were 6 bases for V and 4 bases for J; bases not matched to a gene: 5. CDR3 length: 14 residues. 13 Jbeta primers and 60 Vbeta primers were used for the PCR. This table comes from immunoSEQ multiplex PCR, and its TCRdb copy is limited to in-frame clones, with some not included. This sample has around 150,000 clones, with around three quarters found just once. A few counts support this clone. Antigen specificity is unknown. The source is a man aged 30 to 39 in good health. What was sequenced was PBMCs. V gene TRBV28 combines with J gene TRBJ2-1; 8 bases fit TRBD1. The CDR3 DNA reads TGTGCCAGCAGAAGGACAGGGACATACAATGAGCAGTTCTTC. It is translated as CASRRTGTYNEQFF.